This entry describes one T cell receptor beta chain. This specimen comes from a study of OX40 agonist ivuxolimab in advanced cancers. Clones were sequenced by immunoSEQ multiplex PCR, and TCRdb holds only the in-frame ones, with some missing. The table lists approximately 96,000 clones, less than 95% of them singletons. The sequencing used CD4+ or CD8+ T cells sorted from blood, collected in a trial of the OX40 agonist ivuxolimab. The clonotype was recovered from an adult with an advanced solid tumor such as melanoma, head and neck, liver or kidney cancer.

CDR3 bases: TGTGCCAGCAATCACGGCCTAAATACTGGCACAGATACGCAGTATTTT. Protein sequence: CASNHGLNTGTDTQYF. The chain carries TRBV11-3 and TRBJ2-3; D call uncertain. Trimming pared 7 bases from V and 1 base from J, leaving 18 bases between. Germline V gives CDR1 SGHNT, CDR2 YENEEA. This CDR3 contains 16 residues.